The 26 T cell receptor beta chains below come from one sample, sequenced in a study of cytomegalovirus exposure and HLA in healthy donors. PCR amplification relied on 60 Vbeta primers (plus 13 Jbeta primers). Clones were sequenced by immunoSEQ multiplex PCR, and TCRdb holds only the in-frame ones, with some missing. The sample carries over 65,000 clones, about 68% recorded once. Sequenced sample: PBMCs. Receptors were obtained from a woman aged 25-40 years in good health and CMV-seropositive.

This rearrangement joins TRBV28 to TRBJ1-5, with D tentatively TRBD1 (6 bases). Per germline, CDR1 MDHEN and CDR2 SYDVKM. V lost 6 bases and J lost 11, with 20 bases in between. This CDR3 has 14 residues. The CDR3 spells CASRPIDRLMAQHF. The CDR3 nucleotides read TGTGCCAGCAGACCCATTGACAGGCTCATGGCCCAGCATTTT.

This chain links TRBV5-5 with TRBJ2-2; TRBD1 agrees at 7 bases. The ends lost 1 base at V and 0 bases at J; junction bases unmatched: 3. The CDR3 consists of 16 residues. The V gene's germline CDR1 is SGHKS and CDR2 YYEKEE (reference sequence). The DNA for the CDR3 is TGTGCCAGCAGCTTGCCGGGACAGCCGAACACCGGGGAGCTGTTTTTT. Protein: CASSLPGQPNTGELFF.

The genes are TRBV28 and TRBJ2-7; D might be TRBD2 (5 bases). The CDR3 length is 13 residues. Germline V gives CDR1 MDHEN, CDR2 SYDVKM. V lost 7 bases, J lost 9 bases, and 19 bases lay in between. CDR3 sequence: CASNPEDGSGQYF. The CDR3 DNA follows: TGTGCCAGCAACCCGGAGGATGGATCCGGGCAGTACTTC. The whole variable domain, filled in from reference TRBV28 and TRBJ2-7, reads DVKVTQSSRYLVKRTGEKVFLECVQDMDHENMFWYRQDPGLGLRLIYFSYDVKMKEKGDIPEGYSVSREKKERFSLILESASTNQTSMYLCASNPEDGSGQYFGPGTRLTVT.

The chain links TRBV27 to TRBJ2-1; TRBD2 matches at 10 bases. The germline V gene has CDR1 MNHEY and CDR2 SMNVEV (reference sequence). CDR3 size: 15 residues. V gave up 1 base and J gave up 10 bases; unmatched junction bases: 7. The CDR3 DNA reads as TGTGCCAGCAGTTTATGGCTAGCGGGAGTCGAAGAGCAGTTCTTC. Its translation: CASSLWLAGVEEQFF.

This chain connects TRBV7-2 to TRBJ2-5, with 8 bases matching TRBD1. J lost 8 bases, V lost 7 bases, and 15 bases had no gene match. Per the germline V gene, CDR1 is SGHTA and CDR2 is FQGNSA. The CDR3 is made up of 15 amino acids. CDR3 coding DNA: TGTGCCAGCAAAAATCCGGGACAGGTGCTAGATACCCAGTACTTC. It translates to CASKNPGQVLDTQYF. Filled out from reference TRBV7-2 and TRBJ2-5, the complete variable domain reads GAGVSQSPSNKVTEKGKDVELRCDPISGHTALYWYRQSLGQGLEFLIYFQGNSAPDKSGLPSDRFSAERTGGSVSTLTIQRTQQEDSAVYLCASKNPGQVLDTQYFGPGTRLLVL.

The chain links TRBV19 to TRBJ1-5; D perhaps matches TRBD1 (5 bases). The germline V and J ends were trimmed by 9 bases and 2 bases, with 14 bases remaining between them. The CDR3 is 14 amino acids. Germline V lookup: CDR1 LNHDA, CDR2 SQIVND (reference sequence). This chain's CDR3 is CASSEGRGNQPQHF. As DNA, the CDR3 is TGTGCCAGCAGCGAGGGGAGGGGCAATCAGCCCCAGCATTTT.

To note about this clone: The junction shows a germline mismatch at one end, possibly a read error. The chain combines TRBV27 with TRBJ1-2; 9 bases agree with TRBD1. Germline loops: CDR1 MNHEY, CDR2 SMNVEV (reference sequence). The CDR3 spans 12 residues. In DNA form, the CDR3 reads TGTGCCAGCAGTACAGGGGGCAGTGGCTACCCCTTC. This translates into CASSTGGSGYPF.

V usage is TRBV27 and J usage is TRBJ1-1; a possible D gene is TRBD1 (6 bases). The germline gives CDR1 MNHEY, CDR2 SMNVEV (reference sequence). Trimming cost V 1 base and J 4 bases, with 13 bases left between them. The CDR3 has 15 residues. This CDR3 is CASSLYRDLSTEAFF. In DNA, the CDR3 is TGTGCCAGCAGTTTATACAGGGACCTAAGCACTGAAGCTTTCTTT.

The J gene is TRBJ2-1, the V gene TRBV27, with a tentative D call TRBD2 (6 bases). Germline-derived CDR1 and CDR2 are MNHEY and SMNVEV (reference sequence). This CDR3 comprises 13 residues. Trimming shortened V by 5 bases and J by 8 bases, and 13 bases separated the two germline ends. CDR3 coding DNA: TGTGCCAGCAGTCCGGGCGGGATCGATGAGCAGTTCTTC. This translates into CASSPGGIDEQFF.

This clone was observed a few times. The chain carries TRBV6-5 and TRBJ1-1; possibly TRBD1 for D (5 bases). CDR1 is MNHEY, CDR2 SVGAGI, per germline. The CDR3 has 14 amino acids. V was clipped by 5 bases and J by 6 bases, with 16 bases between them. For the CDR3, the DNA is TGTGCCAGCAGTCCAACAGGTATCGGCTCTGAAGCTTTCTTT. Its translation: CASSPTGIGSEAFF.

This clone was seen once. V is TRBV7-8 and J is TRBJ1-4, with no clear D. This CDR3 comprises 17 residues. Germline lookup yields CDR1 SGHVS and CDR2 FQNEAQ. Trimming shortened V by 5 bases and J by 8 bases, and 24 bases separated the two germline ends. CDR3 DNA: TGTGCCAGCAGCCCCTTAACGTTGGGTCCTTCGGGGGAAAAACTGTTTTTT. This codes for CASSPLTLGPSGEKLFF.

This clone has more than one count but fewer than ten. This chain connects TRBV5-4 to TRBJ1-2; TRBD1 matches 10 bases. Losses at the gene ends were 3 bases for V and 2 bases for J; bases not matched to a gene: 4. The CDR3 runs 15 residues. Looked up from germline, CDR1 is SGHNT and CDR2 is YYREEE (reference sequence). The CDR3 loop is CASSSRGQGNYGYTF. As DNA, the CDR3 is TGTGCCAGCAGCTCTAGGGGACAGGGGAACTATGGCTACACCTTC.

The chain is built from TRBV6-1 and TRBJ2-7; 11 nucleotides align to TRBD2. Germline V gene data show CDR1 as MNHNS and CDR2 as SASEGT. The J segment lost 6 bases and the V segment lost 6 bases, leaving 7 bases of the junction unmatched. CDR3 size: 14 residues. CDR3 sequence: CASSVLAGGSEQYF. CDR3 bases: TGTGCCAGCAGCGTCCTAGCGGGAGGTTCCGAGCAGTACTTC.

V and J are TRBV5-1 and TRBJ2-1; D perhaps matches TRBD1 (5 bases). The germline V and J ends were trimmed by 4 bases and 4 bases, with 15 bases remaining between them. Per the germline V gene, CDR1 is SGHRS and CDR2 is YFSETQ. This CDR3 contains 15 residues. The CDR3 protein is CASSPPLDSYNEQFF. CDR3 in DNA: TGCGCCAGCAGCCCGCCTCTTGACAGTTACAATGAGCAGTTCTTC. Full variable domain (rest looked up from reference TRBV5-1 and TRBJ2-1): KAGVTQTPRYLIKTRGQQVTLSCSPISGHRSVSWYQQTPGQGLQFLFEYFSETQRNKGNFPGRFSGRQFSNSRSEMNVSTLELGDSALYLCASSPPLDSYNEQFFGPGTRLTVL.

This clone has a handful of counts. The V call is TRBV2, the J call TRBJ1-3; D is unresolved. Trimming left V 5 bases short and J 1 base short, with 15 bases between. The CDR3 spans 16 residues. CDR1 is SNHLY, CDR2 FYNNEI, per germline. CDR3 loop: CASSPFRLFSGNTIYF. The CDR3 nucleotides are TGTGCCAGCAGTCCCTTTCGACTGTTTTCTGGAAACACCATATATTTT.

This clone was recorded only once. The CDR3 DNA follows: TGTGCCAGTAGTACCCCAACAGGGGTCACCGGGGAGCTGTTTTTT. It specifies CASSTPTGVTGELFF. V and J are TRBV19 and TRBJ2-2; 7 nucleotides agree with TRBD1. V dropped 4 bases and J dropped 4; count of bases not matched to a gene: 6. CDR1 is LNHDA and CDR2 is SQIVND in the germline V gene (reference sequence). The CDR3 is 15 residues long.

The rearrangement joins TRBV7-8 to TRBJ2-4, with 12 bases fitting TRBD2. J gave up 1 base and V 0 bases, and 7 bases lay outside the gene matches. Germline values: CDR1 SGHVS, CDR2 FQNEAQ. This CDR3 is built from 19 residues. The CDR3 bases are TGTGCCAGCAGCTTAGCTCTAGCGGGGGGGGGTGGGGCCAAAAACATTCAGTACTTC. Its protein product is CASSLALAGGGGAKNIQYF.

The V gene is TRBV7-9, the J gene TRBJ2-3, with 7 bases that match TRBD1. Unmatched junction bases numbered 7, after V lost 5 bases and J lost 5 bases. Germline values: CDR1 SEHNR, CDR2 FQNEAQ (reference sequence). The CDR3 consists of 14 residues. Here the CDR3 DNA reads TGTGCCAGCAGCCCAGGGGGAGTGGGAGATACGCAGTATTTT. This translates into CASSPGGVGDTQYF.

The chain uses TRBV11-2 and TRBJ1-2; the D is unclear. The V end was cut by 3 bases, the J end by 4 bases, with 12 bases between. The length of the CDR3 is 14 residues. Germline V gene sequence: CDR1 SGHAT, CDR2 FQNNGV. CDR3 nucleotide sequence: TGTGCCAGCAGCTTGGTCGGCCTAGGCTATGGCTACACCTTC. Translating it yields CASSLVGLGYGYTF.

The rearrangement links TRBV7-9 to TRBJ2-3, with D possibly matching TRBD1 (5 bases). Germline CDR1 is SEHNR and CDR2 is FQNEAQ (reference sequence). V lost 6 bases and J 6 bases, leaving 16 bases between the germline ends. The CDR3 contains 14 residues. The CDR3, as DNA: TGTGCCAGCAGTGAGTGGGGCCTTTGGGATACGCAGTATTTT. Residues: CASSEWGLWDTQYF.

Notes on this clone: The sample contains more than one DNA sequence encoding this CDR3. V gene TRBV5-1 combines with J gene TRBJ2-7, with 13 bases that match TRBD2. The V gene's germline CDR1 is SGHRS and CDR2 YFSETQ. This CDR3 has 14 amino acids. Trimming removed 3 bases from V and 3 bases from J; junction bases left unmatched: 0. DNA of the CDR3: TGCGCCAGCAGCTGGACTAGCGGGAGCTACGAGCAGTACTTC. Translated, it gives CASSWTSGSYEQYF. Full variable domain (missing parts from reference TRBV5-1 and TRBJ2-7): KAGVTQTPRYLIKTRGQQVTLSCSPISGHRSVSWYQQTPGQGLQFLFEYFSETQRNKGNFPGRFSGRQFSNSRSEMNVSTLELGDSALYLCASSWTSGSYEQYFGPGTRLTVT.

V and J are TRBV2 and TRBJ1-1, with 11 bases fitting TRBD1. Per the germline V gene, CDR1 is SNHLY and CDR2 is FYNNEI. After removal of 5 bases from V and 1 base from J, the junction contained 9 bases not matched to a gene. The CDR3 consists of 17 residues. CDR3 DNA: TGTGCCAGCAGTCGGGACAGGGGGTTGGGGGGGAACACTGAAGCTTTCTTT. This gives the protein CASSRDRGLGGNTEAFF.

The genes are TRBV28 and TRBJ2-1; TRBD2 matches 13 bases. With V trimmed by 6 bases and J by 0 bases, 8 bases remained unmatched. CDR1 and CDR2 from the germline V gene are MDHEN and SYDVKM. The CDR3 sequence is 18 residues long. The CDR3 spells CASRLRLAGGPSYNEQFF. The CDR3 DNA sequence: TGTGCCAGCAGACTACGACTAGCGGGAGGACCCTCCTACAATGAGCAGTTCTTC. The full variable domain, completed using reference TRBV28 and TRBJ2-1, is DVKVTQSSRYLVKRTGEKVFLECVQDMDHENMFWYRQDPGLGLRLIYFSYDVKMKEKGDIPEGYSVSREKKERFSLILESASTNQTSMYLCASRLRLAGGPSYNEQFFGPGTRLTVL.

The chain joins TRBV29-1 to TRBJ2-5; D call uncertain. The length of the CDR3 is 13 residues. V was cut by 1 base and J by 0 bases, with 6 bases left in between. Germline-derived CDR1 and CDR2 are SQVTM and ANQGSEA. As DNA, the CDR3 is TGCAGCGTTGAAGGGGCAGACCAAGAGACCCAGTACTTC. Amino acids: CSVEGADQETQYF.

The chain couples TRBV27 to TRBJ2-1, with 7 bases matching TRBD1. The CDR3 has 11 residues. The J segment lost 8 bases and the V segment lost 10 bases, leaving 5 bases of the junction unmatched. In germline, CDR1 is MNHEY, CDR2 SMNVEV (reference sequence). CDR3 sequence reads: CATNRGYEQFF. Here the CDR3 DNA reads TGTGCCACTAACAGGGGCTATGAGCAGTTCTTC.

V is TRBV5-8 and J is TRBJ2-7, with TRBD1 matching over 9 bases. The V gene end was trimmed by 2 bases and the J gene end by 1 base; junction bases not matched to a gene: 1. Germline assignment: CDR1 SGHTS and CDR2 YDEGEE. The CDR3 has 14 residues. The CDR3 nucleotides are TGTGCCAGCAGCTTTGGACAGGGGTCCTACGAGCAGTACTTC. This encodes CASSFGQGSYEQYF.